This T cell receptor beta chain was obtained from a study of T-cell reconstitution after alpha-beta-depleted transplantation in children. Per the germline V gene, CDR1 is KGHDR and CDR2 is SFDVKD. The length of the CDR3 is 11 residues. The V end lost 10 bases, the J end lost 8 bases, and 11 bases lay between the germline ends. Construction of the TCRbeta library involved unique molecular identifiers. TCRdb reanalysed the PCR reads using MiXCR and keeps one entry per CDR3 protein. The sample lists 450,000 to 550,000 distinct CDR3 sequences; approximately 10% were seen once. Material: PBMCs, mostly from graft donor cells, obtained 180 days after TCRalphabeta/CD19-depleted stem cell transplant. The sequence was collected from a female patient aged 2-9 years who had a stem cell transplant for aplastic anemia, so the T cells may come from the graft donor. The rearrangement uses TRBV24-1 and TRBJ2-1; D remains unclear. CDR3 sequence (DNA): TGTGCCACGAGGCAGTGGGATGAGCAGTTCTTC. This sequence encodes CATRQWDEQFF.